Presented here are 4 T cell receptor beta chains from one specimen sequenced in a study of long-term antiretroviral therapy in people with HIV (dated by TCRdb to between 2021 and 2024). The immunoSEQ hsTCRB v3.0 assay was used at survey level resolution for TRB variable region sequencing. Not all clones reach the TCRdb copy of this immuneACCESS table, which keeps in-frame sequences only. Checked studies attribute under half of the gap to unresolved V genes and leave the rest unexplained. The sample contains some 22,000 clones, 70% to 90% of them found a single time. More than 3% of the sample belongs to the ten largest clones. Sequences were derived from unsorted PBMCs, sampled around 4 years after starting antiretroviral therapy. The receptors shown here come from a man younger than 35 with HIV.

This clone was detected only a few times. The chain couples TRBV19 to TRBJ1-2; perhaps TRBD1 as D (6 bases). The length of the CDR3 is 14 residues. V lost 5 bases, J lost 4 bases, and 14 bases lay in between. Germline values: CDR1 LNHDA, CDR2 SQIVND (reference sequence). CDR3 amino acids: CASSSGTSAYGYTF. The CDR3 region has the DNA TGTGCCAGTAGTTCCGGGACATCGGCCTATGGCTACACCTTC. The full variable domain, its missing parts supplied by reference TRBV19 and TRBJ1-2, is DGGITQSPKYLFRKEGQNVTLSCEQNLNHDAMYWYRQDPGQGLRLIYYSQIVNDFQKGDIAEGYSVSREKKESFPLTVTSAQKNPTAFYLCASSSGTSAYGYTFGSGTRLTVV.

This rearrangement joins TRBV5-1 to TRBJ2-2; D is unclear. Trimming left V 2 bases short and J 4 bases short, with 12 bases between. CDR3 length: 15 residues. The germline V gene encodes CDR1 SGHRS and CDR2 YFSETQ. As DNA, the CDR3 is TGCGCCAGCAGCTTCGACACCCGAAGCACCGGGGAGCTGTTTTTT. Its protein product is CASSFDTRSTGELFF.

In this sample, this clone turned up once. The chain joins TRBV19 to TRBJ2-7; weak D call: TRBD1 (6 bases). This CDR3 is built from 13 residues. Germline loops: CDR1 LNHDA, CDR2 SQIVND (reference sequence). V was shortened by 6 bases and J by 6 bases, with 15 bases between the two germline ends. CDR3 amino acids: CASSPTGLSEQYF. Written as DNA, the CDR3 is TGTGCCAGTAGCCCTACAGGGCTCAGCGAGCAGTACTTC.

The chain uses TRBV5-4 and TRBJ1-2; D perhaps matches TRBD1 (5 bases). The V end was cut by 4 bases, the J end by 0 bases, with 10 bases between. The CDR3 sequence is 14 residues long. The V gene's germline CDR1 is SGHNT and CDR2 YYREEE (reference sequence). CDR3 in DNA: TGTGCCAGCAGCCTCGACAGATCTAACTATGGCTACACCTTC. It encodes CASSLDRSNYGYTF.